One sample yielded the 10 T cell receptor beta chains listed below, sequenced in a study of T cells in women clearing cervical HPV infection. The protocol was immunoSEQ multiplex PCR, while the TCRdb copy is restricted to in-frame clones and leaves out a portion. In total, the table holds tens of thousands of clones. The specimen was blood buffy coat. The source of these receptors is a woman between 18 and 70 years old with a cervical HPV16 infection that either progressed to CIN3+ or cleared (not recorded which).

On this clone: The read gets to within 3 residues of the CDR3 end, and the germline J gene fills in the rest. The chain combines TRBV11-2 with TRBJ2-5; D gene unclear. Germline V gene lookup returns CDR1 SGHAT and CDR2 FQNNGV. V lost 5 bases, J lost 4 bases, and 5 bases lay in between. This CDR3 is 11 amino acids long. The CDR3 DNA, read in part, is TGTGCCAGCAGCGTCATAGAGACC. Protein product: CASSVIET. The CDR3 in its entirety is CASSVIETQYF.

As concerns this clone: The read gets to within 3 residues of the CDR3 end, and the germline J gene fills in the rest. V and J are TRBV4-2 and TRBJ2-1; possible D gene TRBD2, 5 bases. The CDR3 runs to 20 residues. Germline assignment: CDR1 LGHNA and CDR2 YNFKEQ. Trimming pared 4 bases from V and 0 bases from J, leaving 25 bases between. The CDR3: CASSPKASGAPRSSYNEQFF. The CDR3 bases that were read are TGTGCCAGCAGCCCCAAGGCCAGCGGAGCGCCGAGGAGCTCCTACAATGAG.

To note about this clone: Sequencing ends 3 residues short of the CDR3 end; the germline J gene provides the rest. The V and J genes are TRBV14 and TRBJ1-3, with 7 nucleotides matching TRBD1. Trimming cost V 5 bases and J 0 bases; bases outside gene matches: 10. Per the germline V gene, CDR1 is SGHDN and CDR2 is FVKESK. The CDR3 has 17 amino acids. The CDR3 spells CASSARQGSISGNTIYF. Partial CDR3 DNA: TGTGCCAGCAGCGCTAGACAGGGAAGCATCTCTGGAAACACC.

A note on this clone: The read ends 3 residues shy of where the CDR3 ends; the end is completed using the germline J gene. The gene calls are TRBV7-3 and TRBJ2-1, with a possible D match to TRBD2 (5 bases). The V and J ends lost 1 base and 4 bases respectively, with 11 bases between them. This CDR3 contains 15 residues. Germline-derived CDR1 and CDR2 are SGHTA and FQGTGA. CDR3 protein: CASSLSEGPYNEQFF. The sequenced CDR3 bases are TGTGCCAGCAGCTTAAGCGAGGGCCCGTACAATGAG.

For this clone: The read ends 3 residues shy of where the CDR3 ends; the end is completed using the germline J gene. V is TRBV7-6 and J is TRBJ2-2; D call uncertain. The germline CDR1 and CDR2 sequences are SGHVS and FNYEAQ. The CDR3 runs to 15 residues. The DNA read from the CDR3 is TGTGCCAGCAGCTTTTCCCCCGCAACTAATGAAAAG. It encodes CASSFSPATNEK. The full-length CDR3 reads as CASSFSPATNEKLFF.

Details on this clone: The CDR3 end falls 3 residues outside the read, so it is completed with the germline J gene. The chain employs TRBV30 and TRBJ2-4; D unresolved. This CDR3 is 14 amino acids long. From germline, CDR1 is GTSNPN and CDR2 SVGIG (reference sequence). CDR3 DNA, as far as it was read: TGTGCCTGGAGTTGGTCAGCTTCTAACTATGGT. Translation gives CAWSWSASNYG. The CDR3 in its entirety is CAWSWSASNYGQYF.

On this clone: From the germline J gene comes the end of the CDR3, since the read stops 3 residues before it. The rearrangement joins TRBV29-1 to TRBJ2-3, with 8 bases matching TRBD2. V was clipped by 6 bases and J by 0 bases; unmatched bases: 8. This CDR3 region has 15 residues. Per the germline V gene, CDR1 is SQVTM and CDR2 is ANQGSEA. CDR3: CSVSPSGGSTDTQYF. CDR3 bases read: TGCAGCGTCTCCCCAAGCGGGGGTAGCACAGATACG.

Details on this clone: The CDR3 is cut off 3 residues early in the read; its end comes from the germline J gene. This chain joins TRBV6-1 and TRBJ2-2, with TRBD2 as a possible D gene (5 bases). The CDR3 is 15 residues long. The V end lost 4 bases, the J end lost 4 bases, and 13 bases lay between the germline ends. Germline CDR1 reads MNHNS; CDR2 reads SASEGT. The part of the CDR3 DNA that was read is TGTGCCAGCAGTGGAGTAGGACTCCCCACCGGGGAG. Translating gives CASSGVGLPTGE. In full, the CDR3 is CASSGVGLPTGELFF.

Details on this clone: The CDR3 extends 3 residues past the end of the read, so its final part is completed from the germline J gene. The chain uses TRBV20-1 and TRBJ2-2, with 7 bases identical to TRBD1. With 3 bases clipped from V and 7 bases from J, the junction kept 5 bases outside the gene matches. Germline V gene sequence: CDR1 DFQATT, CDR2 SNEGSKA (reference sequence). This CDR3 contains 13 residues. The CDR3 loop is CSARLRGHGELFF. Partial CDR3 DNA: TGCAGTGCTAGGCTAAGGGGGCACGGGGAG.

The CDR3 bases that were read are TGTGCCAGCAGTGTGACAGGGGCCAACTTCAGGCACGAG. Translated: CASSVTGANFRHE. The complete CDR3 sequence is CASSVTGANFRHEQYF. The V and J genes are TRBV6-1 and TRBJ2-7; 8 bases agree with TRBD1. The observed sequence ends 3 residues before the CDR3 terminus, with the missing tail filled in from the germline J gene. CDR3 length: 16 amino acids. After removal of 4 bases from V and 5 bases from J, the junction contained 13 bases not matched to a gene. Germline CDR1 MNHNS, CDR2 SASEGT.